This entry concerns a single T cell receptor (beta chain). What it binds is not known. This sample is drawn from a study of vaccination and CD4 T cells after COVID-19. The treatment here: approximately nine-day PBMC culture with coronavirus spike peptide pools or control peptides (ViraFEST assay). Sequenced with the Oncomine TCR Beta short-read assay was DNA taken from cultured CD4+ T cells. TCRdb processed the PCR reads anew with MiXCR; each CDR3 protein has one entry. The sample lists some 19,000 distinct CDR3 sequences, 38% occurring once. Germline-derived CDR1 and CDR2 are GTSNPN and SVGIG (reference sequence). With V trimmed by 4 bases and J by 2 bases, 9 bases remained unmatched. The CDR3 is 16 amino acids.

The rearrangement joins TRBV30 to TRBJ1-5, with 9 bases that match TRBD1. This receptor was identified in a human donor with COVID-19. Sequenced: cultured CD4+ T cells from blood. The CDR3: CAWTRTGVRGNQPQHF. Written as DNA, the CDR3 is TGTGCCTGGACCCGGACAGGGGTAAGGGGCAATCAGCCCCAGCATTTT.